A selection of T cell receptor beta chains follows, all from one sample in a study of T cell responses to AZD1222 COVID-19 vaccine. Libraries were prepared by immunoSEQ multiplex PCR; TCRdb keeps only in-frame clonotypes and omits some of them. The repertoire holds roughly 150,000 clones, with about 89% as singletons. The sample in question was peripheral blood, obtained 28 days after the second AZD1222 dose. These receptors were collected from an adult who received the AZD1222 COVID-19 vaccine. CDR3s include the opening cysteine and the closing phenylalanine or tryptophan. Each record gives: D gene, J gene, clone size, V gene, CDR3 DNA, CDR3 protein. The D gene is left open where the match is weak. Expanded clones are given a class, and other clones once, few, many or no size at all.

TRBD1 TRBJ1-1 - TRBV18 TGTGCCAGCTCACCGGGACAGGAGAACACTGAAGCTTTCTTT CASSPGQENTEAFF
- TRBJ1-1 - TRBV6-5 TGTGCCAGCAGCCCCACGTGGCGTGGGACTGAAGCTTTCTTT CASSPTWRGTEAFF
TRBD1 TRBJ1-1 - TRBV6-5 TGTGCCAGCAGAGGACAGGGCGAACGTGGTGAAGCTTTCTTT CASRGQGERGEAFF
- TRBJ1-3 once TRBV4-1 TGCGCCAGCAGCCTCGAAAGGGGAGTCTCTGGAAACACCATATATTTT CASSLERGVSGNTIYF
TRBD1 TRBJ1-2 - TRBV18 TGTGCCAGCTCACCACCGGTTCGACAGGGTGGTGGCTACACCTTC CASSPPVRQGGGYTF
TRBD2 TRBJ2-1 - TRBV19 TGTGCCAGTAGTATGTCCCTAGCGGTCTACAATGAGCAGTTCTTC CASSMSLAVYNEQFF
- TRBJ2-1 - TRBV18 TGTGCCAGCTCACCTTTTACCGGGAACTCCTACAATGAGCAGTTCTTC CASSPFTGNSYNEQFF
TRBD1 TRBJ1-2 - TRBV28 TGTGCCAGCAGCCGGGACAGGGAACGACGTGGCTACACCTTC CASSRDRERRGYTF
TRBD1 TRBJ2-3 once TRBV12-5 TGTGCTAGTGGTTTTGGACAGGGGGCGCCGGATACGCAGTATTTT CASGFGQGAPDTQYF
TRBD1 TRBJ1-2 - TRBV2 TGTGCCAGCAGGACGGGACAGGGGATGGTGGGCTACACCTTC CASRTGQGMVGYTF
TRBD2 TRBJ2-7 few TRBV9 TGTGCCAGCAGCGTAGGAAGCGGGAGGGCCCTTTTTTGCGAGCAGTACTTC CASSVGSGRALFCEQYF
- TRBJ2-7 - TRBV5-4 TGTGCCAGCAGCTTCCCAGGGTGGGGCGAGCAGTACTTC CASSFPGWGEQYF
TRBD2 TRBJ2-7 - TRBV29-1 TGCAGCGTTGTTGCGGGAGCCTACGAGCAGTACTTC CSVVAGAYEQYF
TRBD1 TRBJ1-1 - TRBV18 TGTGCCAGCTCACCGGGACAGGGACTATCGAACACTGAAGCTTTCTTT CASSPGQGLSNTEAFF
TRBD1 TRBJ1-2 - TRBV2 TGTGCCAGCAACCCGGACAGGGGAGTCCCGAACACCTTC CASNPDRGVPNTF
- TRBJ2-1 few TRBV6-6 TGTGCCAGCAGTCCGACATACAATGAGCAGTTCTTC CASSPTYNEQFF
- TRBJ1-5 - TRBV30 TGTGCCTGGAGGGGCAACAGCAATCAGCCCCAGCATTTT CAWRGNSNQPQHF
- TRBJ2-7 few TRBV11-2 TGTGCCAGCAGCTTAGATCAAAGGGGCGAGCAGTACTTC CASSLDQRGEQYF
- TRBJ1-6 - TRBV3-1/TRBV3-2 TGTGCCAGCAGCCGTGGGACGGTGGAGCTGGGGTCACCCCTCCACTTT CASSRGTVELGSPLHF
- TRBJ1-2 - TRBV29-1 TGCAGCGTTAAGGACCGCAGCTATGGCTACACCTTC CSVKDRSYGYTF
TRBD1 TRBJ1-1 - TRBV6-5 TGTGCCACCAGGGACAGGGGGCTGCCTGAAGCTTTCTTT CATRDRGLPEAFF
- TRBJ2-5 - TRBV6-1 TGTGCCAGCAGTGAACGGCCCCAAGAGACCCAGTACTTC CASSERPQETQYF
TRBD2 TRBJ2-2 - TRBV5-5 TGTGCCAGCAGCTCCCTAGCGGGAGAGATCACCGGGGAGCTGTTTTTT CASSSLAGEITGELFF
- TRBJ1-2 - TRBV14 TGTGCCAGCAGCCAAACCCGTCTAGATGGCTACACCTTC CASSQTRLDGYTF
TRBD2 TRBJ2-3 - TRBV3-1/TRBV3-2 TGTGCCAGCAGCCAAGATCTTCGGGAGGGTACCCATACGCAGTATTTT CASSQDLREGTHTQYF
- TRBJ2-5 - TRBV5-1 TGCGCCAGCAGCTATCAAGAGACCCAGTACTTC CASSYQETQYF
TRBD1 TRBJ1-3 - TRBV2 TGTGCCAGTACAGGGGGATGGAACACCATATATTTT CASTGGWNTIYF
- TRBJ2-5 - TRBV29-1 TGCAGCCGAGGGGGGGACCCCTCACCCCAAGAGACCCAGTACTTC CSRGGDPSPQETQYF
TRBD2 TRBJ2-1 - TRBV18 TGTGCCAGCTCTCCGGGACTAGCGGGGGGAAGCTCCTACAATGAGCAGTTCTTC CASSPGLAGGSSYNEQFF
- TRBJ1-1 - TRBV11-3 TGTGCCAGCAGCTTATTACGGGGTTCTGAAGCTTTCTTT CASSLLRGSEAFF
- TRBJ2-5 - TRBV9 TGTGCCAGCAGCGATGGACTTCAAGAGACCCAGTACTTC CASSDGLQETQYF
TRBD1 TRBJ1-3 once TRBV29-1 TGCAGCGTTGGGACAGGGGATGGAAACACCATATATTTT CSVGTGDGNTIYF
- TRBJ1-6 few TRBV6-5 TGTGCCATACAGGTTCTTGGATCACCCCTCCACTTT CAIQVLGSPLHF
TRBD1 TRBJ2-5 once TRBV12-3/TRBV12-4 TGTGCCAGCACGGGGTGGACAGGGGAGACCCAGTACTTC CASTGWTGETQYF
TRBD2 TRBJ2-7 - TRBV11-1 TGTGCCAGCAGCGCCCGGACTAGCGGAACCTACGAGCAGTACTTC CASSARTSGTYEQYF
TRBD1 TRBJ2-7 once TRBV6-6 TGTGCCAGTCAGGGGGCCTACGAGCAGTACTTC CASQGAYEQYF
TRBD2 TRBJ2-1 once TRBV6-2/TRBV6-3 TGTGCCAGCAGTTACTCGGGACTAGCGGGTGGAGAGCAGTTCTTC CASSYSGLAGGEQFF
TRBD2 TRBJ2-1 once TRBV3-1/TRBV3-2 TGTGCCAGCAGCCAAGTCCGTATAACTTTAGCGGGATACGCCTACAATGAGCAGTTCTTC CASSQVRITLAGYAYNEQFF
- TRBJ2-6 once TRBV7-9 TGTGCCAGCAGAGGTGGAGCTGGGGCCAACGTCCTGACTTTC CASRGGAGANVLTF
- TRBJ1-5 - TRBV6-5 TGTGCCGTCGGGAATTCTCAGCCCCAGCATTTT CAVGNSQPQHF
- TRBJ1-1 - TRBV7-2 TGTGCCAGCAGCTTATTGAACACTGAAGCTTTCTTT CASSLLNTEAFF
- TRBJ1-6 - TRBV3-1/TRBV3-2 TGTGCCAGCAGCCAAGTAGTACGGGTTTCACCCCTCCACTTT CASSQVVRVSPLHF
- TRBJ1-5 - TRBV5-6 TGTGCCAGCAGCTTGGGAGGACCGAGAGATCAGCCCCAGCATTTT CASSLGGPRDQPQHF
TRBD1 TRBJ1-4 - TRBV30 TGTGCCTGGAGCCAAGGACAGGGTGGAAGTAATGAAAAACTGTTTTTT CAWSQGQGGSNEKLFF
- TRBJ2-5 - TRBV11-1 TGTGCCAGCAGCTATCGACAGCCCCAAGAGACCCAGTACTTC CASSYRQPQETQYF
- TRBJ2-1 - TRBV16 TGTGCCAGCTACCCGTACCAAGGGCGGGGGCTTGAGCAGTTCTTC CASYPYQGRGLEQFF
TRBD2 TRBJ2-5 - TRBV7-8 TGTGCCAGCAGCCCGCTAACTAGCGGGAGTGGATCGGCCCAGTACTTC CASSPLTSGSGSAQYF
TRBD1 TRBJ1-3 - TRBV19 TGTGCCAGTAGTATGGCCCTCGGGACAGTGAGAAACACCATATATTTT CASSMALGTVRNTIYF
TRBD1 TRBJ1-4 - TRBV27 TGTGCCAGCAGTTCGGGGGCGGACAGGACTCGTGCAACTAATGAAAAACTGTTTTTT CASSSGADRTRATNEKLFF
- TRBJ1-1 - TRBV19 TGTGCCAGTAGGGCAGGGATGAACACTGAAGCTTTCTTT CASRAGMNTEAFF
TRBD1 TRBJ1-5 - TRBV19 TGTGCCAGTAGATTAGCCGCCGGGACAGGGGGTCAGCCCCAGCATTTT CASRLAAGTGGQPQHF
- TRBJ2-5 - TRBV6-6 TGTGCCAGCAGTCCCCCCCGGCGTCCACAGGGTAACCAAGAGACCCAGTACTTC CASSPPRRPQGNQETQYF
- TRBJ2-2 once TRBV4-1 TGCGCCAGCAGCCAACCCCCCGGGGGCCCGAACACCGGGGAGCTGTTTTTT CASSQPPGGPNTGELFF
- TRBJ2-1 many TRBV19 TGTGCCAGTAGTCCCGACAGGAGCTCCTACAATGAGCAGTTCTTC CASSPDRSSYNEQFF